Presented here are 17 T cell receptor beta chains from one specimen sequenced in a study of Ad26.COV2.S vaccination and SARS-CoV-2 variants. Documented treatment: roughly 19 received Ad26.COV2.S at low or high dose, single or two shots; about 5 received placebo; per-sample allocation not given. Following the first vaccine or placebo injection, samples were taken on day 63. The assay was immunoSEQ multiplex PCR, and TCRdb's table has in-frame clones only and misses some. The sample has some 390,000 clones; about 89% are singletons. The source was peripheral blood, collected in a trial of Ad26.COV2.S vaccine versus placebo. The receptors stem from a person between 18 and 59 years old who received the Ad26.COV2.S COVID-19 vaccine or a placebo.

The J gene is TRBJ2-1, the V gene TRBV3-1 (or the pseudogene TRBV3-2), with TRBD2 identical over 8 bases. Germline CDR1 is LGHDT and CDR2 is YNNKEL (reference sequence). V was pared by 1 base and J by 6 bases, with 5 bases of the junction left unmatched. This CDR3 comprises 15 residues. The CDR3 nucleotides read TGTGCCAGCAGCCAAGCCGGGACTAGTTTCAATGAGCAGTTCTTC. Translating it yields CASSQAGTSFNEQFF.

This chain links TRBV27 with TRBJ2-7; 9 nucleotides align to TRBD2. The CDR3 is 15 residues long. The germline V gene has CDR1 MNHEY and CDR2 SMNVEV (reference sequence). The ends lost 6 bases at V and 7 bases at J; junction bases unmatched: 13. The DNA of the CDR3 is TGTGCCAGCAGCAAATCCGGGACTAGCATGAGGGAGCAGTACTTC. This gives the protein CASSKSGTSMREQYF.

The J gene is TRBJ1-6, the V gene TRBV18; D possibly corresponds to TRBD1 (5 bases). Germline CDR1 reads KGHSH; CDR2 reads LQKENI. V was trimmed by 3 bases and J by 5 bases, leaving 11 bases between them. CDR3 length: 15 residues. CDR3 coding DNA: TGTGCCAGCTCACCTCCGGGACGGAATAATTCACCCCTCCACTTT. It codes for CASSPPGRNNSPLHF.

The J gene is TRBJ1-5, the V gene TRBV7-2; 8 nucleotides agree with TRBD1. Germline CDR1 and CDR2: SGHTA and FQGNSA. V was clipped by 5 bases and J by 3 bases; unmatched bases: 3. CDR3 size: 14 residues. The CDR3 nucleotides are TGTGCCAGCAGCGCGGACAGGGTCAATCAGCCCCAGCATTTT. Its translation is CASSADRVNQPQHF. The full variable domain, its missing parts supplied by reference TRBV7-2 and TRBJ1-5, is GAGVSQSPSNKVTEKGKDVELRCDPISGHTALYWYRQSLGQGLEFLIYFQGNSAPDKSGLPSDRFSAERTGGSVSTLTIQRTQQEDSAVYLCASSADRVNQPQHFGDGTRLSIL.

The chain carries TRBV18 and TRBJ2-6; 9 nucleotides line up with TRBD1. Unmatched junction bases numbered 8, after V lost 4 bases and J lost 4 bases. The CDR3 has 17 residues. From germline, CDR1 is KGHSH and CDR2 LQKENI. This chain's CDR3 is CASSRTGGASGANVLTF. The CDR3, as DNA: TGTGCCAGCTCACGTACAGGGGGCGCATCAGGGGCCAACGTCCTGACTTTC.

V usage is TRBV5-1 and J usage is TRBJ2-3; weak D call: TRBD2 (6 bases). This CDR3 region has 15 residues. Trimming shortened V by 2 bases and J by 0 bases, and 10 bases separated the two germline ends. In germline, CDR1 is SGHRS, CDR2 YFSETQ. The CDR3 region has the DNA TGCGCCAGCAGCTTCTTAGCGGCTAGCACAGATACGCAGTATTTT. Translated: CASSFLAASTDTQYF. The whole variable domain, remainder taken from reference TRBV5-1 and TRBJ2-3, is KAGVTQTPRYLIKTRGQQVTLSCSPISGHRSVSWYQQTPGQGLQFLFEYFSETQRNKGNFPGRFSGRQFSNSRSEMNVSTLELGDSALYLCASSFLAASTDTQYFGPGTRLTVL.

V is TRBV18 and J is TRBJ2-1; perhaps TRBD2 as D (6 bases). Trimming cost V 9 bases and J 9 bases, with 12 bases left between them. Germline-derived CDR1 and CDR2 are KGHSH and LQKENI. The CDR3 length is 11 residues. CDR3 in amino acids: CASSTRGEQFF. CDR3 nucleotide sequence: TGTGCCAGTTCGACTAGAGGTGAGCAGTTCTTC.

V usage is TRBV5-6 and J usage is TRBJ2-1; the D is unclear. The CDR3 length is 14 residues. CDR1 and CDR2 from the germline V gene are SGHDT and YYEEEE. Trimming took 0 bases from V and 9 from J, leaving 13 bases between them. The chain's CDR3 is CASSLAHEGGEQFF. The DNA of the CDR3 is TGTGCCAGCAGCTTGGCACACGAAGGCGGTGAGCAGTTCTTC.

J is TRBJ2-7 and V is TRBV30, with 10 bases matching TRBD1. The trim removed 2 bases at V and 6 bases at J, leaving 7 bases unmatched. The CDR3 is 14 amino acids. Per germline, CDR1 GTSNPN and CDR2 SVGIG (reference sequence). The CDR3 DNA is TGTGCCTGGAGTATGGGGACAGGGGCGGTCGAGCAGTACTTC. It codes for CAWSMGTGAVEQYF.

The chain has TRBV19 and TRBJ2-3; TRBD2 matches 10 bases. Germline CDR1 reads LNHDA; CDR2 reads SQIVND (reference sequence). The J segment lost 3 bases and the V segment lost 10 bases, leaving 1 base of the junction unmatched. The CDR3 loop spans 12 amino acids. This chain's CDR3 is CATSGSTDTQYF. As DNA, the CDR3 is TGTGCCACTAGCGGGAGTACAGATACGCAGTATTTT.

The J gene is TRBJ1-2, the V gene TRBV11-3, with D possibly TRBD1 on 5 matching bases. The V gene lost 5 bases and the J gene lost 4 bases, with 11 bases spanning the gap. The CDR3 contains 13 residues. The germline V gene has CDR1 SGHNT and CDR2 YENEEA. CDR3 sequence reads: CASSHRDGYGYTF. CDR3 bases: TGTGCCAGCAGCCACCGGGACGGCTATGGCTACACCTTC. Full variable domain (missing parts from reference TRBV11-3 and TRBJ1-2): EAGVVQSPRYKIIEKKQPVAFWCNPISGHNTLYWYLQNLGQGPELLIRYENEEAVDDSQLPKDRFSAERLKGVDSTLKIQPAELGDSAVYLCASSHRDGYGYTFGSGTRLTVV.

The rearrangement joins TRBV28 to TRBJ2-1; 9 bases agree with TRBD2. CDR3 length equals 14 residues. Germline CDR1 and CDR2: MDHEN and SYDVKM. J gave up 6 bases and V 5 bases, and 5 bases lay outside the gene matches. The CDR3 coding sequence is TGTGCCAGCAGTGCCCCTAGCGGGGTCAATGAGCAGTTCTTC. It specifies CASSAPSGVNEQFF.

This chain uses TRBV5-4 with TRBJ1-2; perhaps TRBD1 as D (5 bases). Germline CDR1 and CDR2: SGHNT and YYREEE (reference sequence). CDR3 length: 16 amino acids. Trimming pared 4 bases from V and 5 bases from J, leaving 21 bases between. DNA for the CDR3: TGTGCCAGCAGCACAACGGACCGGGGCTTAGTGTATGGCTACACCTTC. This encodes CASSTTDRGLVYGYTF. Together with reference TRBV5-4 and TRBJ1-2, the CDR3 gives the full variable domain: ETGVTQSPTHLIKTRGQQVTLRCSSQSGHNTVSWYQQALGQGPQFIFQYYREEENGRGNFPPRFSGLQFPNYSSELNVNALELDDSALYLCASSTTDRGLVYGYTFGSGTRLTVV.

The rearrangement uses TRBV28 and TRBJ2-1, with 9 bases matching TRBD2. Germline CDR1 MDHEN, CDR2 SYDVKM. With V trimmed by 6 bases and J by 3 bases, 3 bases remained unmatched. The CDR3 has 14 amino acids. CDR3 protein: CASSGTSNYNEQFF. CDR3 coding DNA: TGTGCCAGCAGCGGGACTAGCAACTACAATGAGCAGTTCTTC.

J is TRBJ2-7 and V is TRBV5-1; D is uncertain. V lost 0 bases to trimming and J lost 2 bases, with 12 bases between them. Per the germline V gene, CDR1 is SGHRS and CDR2 is YFSETQ. The CDR3 has 15 amino acids. The CDR3 protein is CASSLEDPRTYEQYF. For the CDR3, the DNA is TGCGCCAGCAGCTTGGAGGACCCTCGAACCTACGAGCAGTACTTC.

The chain combines TRBV9 with TRBJ1-5; D not resolved. The V gene lost 0 bases and the J gene lost 0 bases, with 7 bases spanning the gap. Germline V lookup: CDR1 SGDLS, CDR2 YYNGEE. This CDR3 comprises 15 residues. The CDR3 region is CASSVVPDSNQPQHF. The DNA for the CDR3 is TGTGCCAGCAGCGTAGTACCAGATAGCAATCAGCCCCAGCATTTT.

The genes are TRBV28 and TRBJ1-3; D uncertain. Germline V gene sequence: CDR1 MDHEN, CDR2 SYDVKM. V was cut by 5 bases and J by 0 bases, with 8 bases left in between. The CDR3 has 14 amino acids. CDR3 protein: CASSPLSSGNTIYF. In DNA form, the CDR3 reads TGTGCCAGCAGTCCCCTCTCCTCTGGAAACACCATATATTTT. Full variable domain (missing parts from reference TRBV28 and TRBJ1-3): DVKVTQSSRYLVKRTGEKVFLECVQDMDHENMFWYRQDPGLGLRLIYFSYDVKMKEKGDIPEGYSVSREKKERFSLILESASTNQTSMYLCASSPLSSGNTIYFGEGSWLTVV.